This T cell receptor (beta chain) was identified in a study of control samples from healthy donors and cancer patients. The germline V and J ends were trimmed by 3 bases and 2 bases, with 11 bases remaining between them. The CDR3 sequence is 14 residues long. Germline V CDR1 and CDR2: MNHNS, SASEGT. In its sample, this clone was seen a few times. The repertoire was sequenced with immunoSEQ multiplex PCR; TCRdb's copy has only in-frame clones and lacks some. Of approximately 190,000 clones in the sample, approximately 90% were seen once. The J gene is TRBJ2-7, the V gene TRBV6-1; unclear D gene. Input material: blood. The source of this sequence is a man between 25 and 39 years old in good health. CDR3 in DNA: TGTGCCAGCAGTGACGTTACGCCGCCCTACGAGCAGTACTTC. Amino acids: CASSDVTPPYEQYF.